This T cell receptor beta chain is drawn from a study of T-cell reconstitution after alpha-beta-depleted transplantation in children. Study-wide results and caveats: T-cell counts and diversity at one year post-transplant came mainly from newly produced T cells. Expanded graft clones numbering several hundred reportedly gave rise to alpha-beta T cells about two months after transplant. Day-60 TCRbeta diversity that was high in some patients was derived from surviving recipient T cells and thymic progenitors.

This clonotype occurred a few times. Its antigen is currently unknown. With V trimmed by 4 bases and J by 6 bases, 8 bases remained unmatched. There are 15 residues in the CDR3. The germline CDR1 and CDR2 sequences are SGDLS and YYNGEE. Unique molecular identifiers were used to barcode this TCRbeta library. Each CDR3 protein gets one entry after TCRdb re-called the PCR reads with MiXCR. The table lists hundreds of thousands of distinct CDR3 sequences, 10% to 15% of them singletons. This rearrangement joins TRBV9 to TRBJ2-7; 12 bases are a match to TRBD2. The TCR was taken from a male patient younger than 18 who had a stem cell transplant for acute myeloid leukemia, so the T cells may come from the graft donor. The starting material was PBMCs, mostly from graft donor cells, obtained 360 days after TCRalphabeta/CD19-depleted stem cell transplant. CDR3: CASSPPRTSGAEQYF. CDR3 sequence (DNA): TGTGCCAGCAGCCCCCCCCGGACTAGCGGGGCCGAGCAGTACTTC.